This T cell receptor (beta chain) is drawn from a study of shared clonotypes between healthy human individuals. General study points: Naive subsets generally exceeded memory subsets in estimated richness. Even with large depth, rarefaction showed that sorted-subset sequencing was incomplete.

Worth noting for this clone: Its antigen is as yet unknown.

CDR3 length: 14 amino acids. V lost 5 bases and J 7 bases, leaving 18 bases between the germline ends. The germline V gene encodes CDR1 SGHRS and CDR2 YFSETQ. Genomic DNA (from each subset) was split evenly across several immunoSEQ plates. Only in-frame clones appear in the TCRdb table, and some are missing; sequencing was by immunoSEQ multiplex PCR. The table shows around 1.1 million clones, with approximately 77% occurring only once. The chain joins TRBV5-1 to TRBJ2-5; possibly TRBD1 or TRBD2 for D (5 bases each). Input material: memory CD4+ T cells from PBMCs. As for subset: CD45RA-negative fraction. The receptor's source is a man between 18 and 35 years old in good health. Some clones in this sample may be carry-over from other donors' samples. The CDR3 bases are TGCGCCAGCAGGGGGGACCTACTGTTCTGGACCCAGTACTTC. Amino acids: CASRGDLLFWTQYF.